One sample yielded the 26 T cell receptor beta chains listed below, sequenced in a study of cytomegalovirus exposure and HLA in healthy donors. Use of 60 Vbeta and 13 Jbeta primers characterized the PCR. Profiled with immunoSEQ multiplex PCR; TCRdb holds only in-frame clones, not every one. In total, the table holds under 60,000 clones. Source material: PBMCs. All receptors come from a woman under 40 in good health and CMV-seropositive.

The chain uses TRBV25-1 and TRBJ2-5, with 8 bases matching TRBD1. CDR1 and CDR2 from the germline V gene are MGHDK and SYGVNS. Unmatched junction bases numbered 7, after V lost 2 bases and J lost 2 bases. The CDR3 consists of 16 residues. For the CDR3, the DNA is TGTGCCAGCAGTGAAAAGACAGGGGAGCTTCAAGAGACCCAGTACTTC. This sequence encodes CASSEKTGELQETQYF.

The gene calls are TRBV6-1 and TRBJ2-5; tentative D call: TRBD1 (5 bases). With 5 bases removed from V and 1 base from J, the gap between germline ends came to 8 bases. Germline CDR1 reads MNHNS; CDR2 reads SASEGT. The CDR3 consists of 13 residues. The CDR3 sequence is CASSWTPQETQYF. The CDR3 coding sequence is TGTGCCAGCAGTTGGACACCCCAAGAGACCCAGTACTTC.

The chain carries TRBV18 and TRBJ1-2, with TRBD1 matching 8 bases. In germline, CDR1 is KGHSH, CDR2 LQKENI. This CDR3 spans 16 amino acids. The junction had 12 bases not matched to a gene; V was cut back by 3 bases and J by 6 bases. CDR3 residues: CASSPVNGQGANGYTF. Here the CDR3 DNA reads TGTGCCAGCTCACCGGTGAATGGACAGGGTGCGAATGGCTACACCTTC.

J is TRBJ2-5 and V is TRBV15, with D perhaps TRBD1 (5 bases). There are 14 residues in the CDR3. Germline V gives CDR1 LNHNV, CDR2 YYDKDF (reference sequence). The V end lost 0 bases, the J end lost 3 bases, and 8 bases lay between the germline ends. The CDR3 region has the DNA TGTGCCACCAGCAGAGATTTAGGGGAAGAGACCCAGTACTTC. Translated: CATSRDLGEETQYF. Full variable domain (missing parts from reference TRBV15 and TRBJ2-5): DAMVIQNPRYQVTQFGKPVTLSCSQTLNHNVMYWYQQKSSQAPKLLFHYYDKDFNNEADTPDNFQSRRPNTSFCFLDIRSPGLGDTAMYLCATSRDLGEETQYFGPGTRLLVL.

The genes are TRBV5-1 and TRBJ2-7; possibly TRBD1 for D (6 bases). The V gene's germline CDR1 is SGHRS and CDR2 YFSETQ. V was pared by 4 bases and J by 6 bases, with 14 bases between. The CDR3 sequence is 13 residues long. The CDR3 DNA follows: TGCGCCAGCAGCCTGGGACAAGTCCGCGAGCAGTACTTC. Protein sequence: CASSLGQVREQYF.

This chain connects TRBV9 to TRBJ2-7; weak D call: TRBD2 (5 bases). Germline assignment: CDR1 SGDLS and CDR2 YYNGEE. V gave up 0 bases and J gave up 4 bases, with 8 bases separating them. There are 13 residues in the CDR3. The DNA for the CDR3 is TGTGCCAGCAGCGTAGGGAGGATATACGAGCAGTACTTC. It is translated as CASSVGRIYEQYF.

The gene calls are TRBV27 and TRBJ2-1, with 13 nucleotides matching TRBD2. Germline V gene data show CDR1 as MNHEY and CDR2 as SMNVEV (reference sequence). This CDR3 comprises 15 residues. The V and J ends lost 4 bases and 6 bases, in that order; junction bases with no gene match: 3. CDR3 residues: CASSWTSGSSNEQFF. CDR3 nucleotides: TGTGCCAGCAGTTGGACTAGCGGGAGTTCCAATGAGCAGTTCTTC.

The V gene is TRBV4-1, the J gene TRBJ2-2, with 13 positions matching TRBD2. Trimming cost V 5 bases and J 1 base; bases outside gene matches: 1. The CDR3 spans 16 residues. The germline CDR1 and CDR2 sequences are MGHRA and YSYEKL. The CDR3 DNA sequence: TGCGCCAGCAGCAGGACTAGCGGGGGGAACACCGGGGAGCTGTTTTTT. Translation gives CASSRTSGGNTGELFF.

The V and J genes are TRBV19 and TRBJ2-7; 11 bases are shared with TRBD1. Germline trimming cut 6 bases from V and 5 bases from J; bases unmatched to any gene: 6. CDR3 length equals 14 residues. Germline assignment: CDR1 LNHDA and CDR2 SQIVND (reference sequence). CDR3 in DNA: TGTGCCAGTAGCCGGACAGGGGGCTTTGACGAGCAGTACTTC. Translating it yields CASSRTGGFDEQYF. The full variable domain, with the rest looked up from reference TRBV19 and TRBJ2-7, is DGGITQSPKYLFRKEGQNVTLSCEQNLNHDAMYWYRQDPGQGLRLIYYSQIVNDFQKGDIAEGYSVSREKKESFPLTVTSAQKNPTAFYLCASSRTGGFDEQYFGPGTRLTVT.

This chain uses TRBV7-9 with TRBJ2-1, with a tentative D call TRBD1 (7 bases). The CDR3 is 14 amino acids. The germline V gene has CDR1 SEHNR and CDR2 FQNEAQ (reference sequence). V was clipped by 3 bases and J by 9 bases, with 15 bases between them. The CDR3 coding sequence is TGTGCCAGCAGCTTGGGGCAGGGGGGTAGTGAGCAGTTCTTC. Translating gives CASSLGQGGSEQFF.

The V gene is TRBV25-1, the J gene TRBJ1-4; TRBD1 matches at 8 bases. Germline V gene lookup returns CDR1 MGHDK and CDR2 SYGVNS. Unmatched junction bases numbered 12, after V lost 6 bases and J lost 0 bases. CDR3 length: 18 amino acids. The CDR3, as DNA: TGTGCCAGCAGCTCCTGGGTGCAGGGGGCGGCAACTAATGAAAAACTGTTTTTT. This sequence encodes CASSSWVQGAATNEKLFF. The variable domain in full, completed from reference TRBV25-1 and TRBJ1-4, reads EADIYQTPRYLVIGTGKKITLECSQTMGHDKMYWYQQDPGMELHLIHYSYGVNSTEKGDLSSESTVSRIRTEHFPLTLESARPSHTSQYLCASSSWVQGAATNEKLFFGSGTQLSVL.

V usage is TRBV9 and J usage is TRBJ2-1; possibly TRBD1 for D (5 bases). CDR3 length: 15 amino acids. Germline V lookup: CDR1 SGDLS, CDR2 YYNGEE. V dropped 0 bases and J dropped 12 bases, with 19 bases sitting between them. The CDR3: CASSVEHNEDSVQFF. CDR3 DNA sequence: TGTGCCAGCAGCGTAGAGCACAACGAAGACAGTGTGCAGTTCTTC.

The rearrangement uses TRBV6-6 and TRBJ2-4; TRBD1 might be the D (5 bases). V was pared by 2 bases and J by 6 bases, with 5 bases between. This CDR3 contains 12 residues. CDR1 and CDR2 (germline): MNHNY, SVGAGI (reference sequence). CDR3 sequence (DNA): TGTGCCAGCAGTTACCAGGGAAACATTCAGTACTTC. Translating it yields CASSYQGNIQYF.

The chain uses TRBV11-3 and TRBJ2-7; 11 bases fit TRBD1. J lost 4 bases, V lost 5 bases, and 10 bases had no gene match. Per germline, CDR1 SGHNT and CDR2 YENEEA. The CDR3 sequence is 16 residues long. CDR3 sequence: CASSRTRTGGKYEQYF. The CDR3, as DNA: TGTGCCAGCAGCCGAACAAGGACAGGGGGCAAGTACGAGCAGTACTTC.

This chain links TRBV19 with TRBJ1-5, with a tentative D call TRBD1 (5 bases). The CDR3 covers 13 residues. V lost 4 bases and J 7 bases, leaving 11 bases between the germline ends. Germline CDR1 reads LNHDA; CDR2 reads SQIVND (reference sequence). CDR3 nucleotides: TGTGCCAGTAGTAGGGGGGGTCAGCAGCCCCAGCATTTT. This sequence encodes CASSRGGQQPQHF. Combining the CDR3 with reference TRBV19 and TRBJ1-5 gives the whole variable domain DGGITQSPKYLFRKEGQNVTLSCEQNLNHDAMYWYRQDPGQGLRLIYYSQIVNDFQKGDIAEGYSVSREKKESFPLTVTSAQKNPTAFYLCASSRGGQQPQHFGDGTRLSIL.

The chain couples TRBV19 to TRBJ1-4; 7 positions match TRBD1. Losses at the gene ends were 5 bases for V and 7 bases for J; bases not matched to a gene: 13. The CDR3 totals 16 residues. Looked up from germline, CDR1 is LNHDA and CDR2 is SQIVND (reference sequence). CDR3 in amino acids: CASSDGQVGFGEKLFF. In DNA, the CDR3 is TGTGCCAGTAGTGATGGACAGGTCGGTTTTGGTGAAAAACTGTTTTTT.

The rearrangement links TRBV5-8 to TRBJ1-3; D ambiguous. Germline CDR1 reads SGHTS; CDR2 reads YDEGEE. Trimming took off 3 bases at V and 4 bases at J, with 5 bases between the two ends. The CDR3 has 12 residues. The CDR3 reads CASSYTGNTIYF. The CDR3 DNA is TGTGCCAGCAGCTACACAGGAAACACCATATATTTT. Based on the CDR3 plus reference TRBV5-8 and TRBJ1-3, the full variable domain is EAGVTQSPTHLIKTRGQQATLRCSPISGHTSVYWYQQALGLGLQFLLWYDEGEERNRGNFPPRFSGRQFPNYSSELNVNALELEDSALYLCASSYTGNTIYFGEGSWLTVV.

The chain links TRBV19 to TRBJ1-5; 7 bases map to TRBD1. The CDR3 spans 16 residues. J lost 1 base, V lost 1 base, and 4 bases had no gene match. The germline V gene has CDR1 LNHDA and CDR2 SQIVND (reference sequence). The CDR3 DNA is TGTGCCAGTAGTATAGGAGGGGGCCCGAGCAATCAGCCCCAGCATTTT. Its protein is CASSIGGGPSNQPQHF.

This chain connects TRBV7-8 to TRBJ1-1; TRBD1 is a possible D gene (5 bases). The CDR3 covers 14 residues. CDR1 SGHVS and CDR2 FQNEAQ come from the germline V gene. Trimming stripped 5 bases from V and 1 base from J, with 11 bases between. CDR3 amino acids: CASSAWGGNTEAFF. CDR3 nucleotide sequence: TGTGCCAGCAGCGCATGGGGGGGGAACACTGAAGCTTTCTTT.

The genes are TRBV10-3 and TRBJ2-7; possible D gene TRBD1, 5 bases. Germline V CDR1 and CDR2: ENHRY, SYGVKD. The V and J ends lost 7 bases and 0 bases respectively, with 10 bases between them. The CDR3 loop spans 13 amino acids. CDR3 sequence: CAITDSNSYEQYF. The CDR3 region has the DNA TGTGCCATCACAGACAGCAACTCCTACGAGCAGTACTTC.

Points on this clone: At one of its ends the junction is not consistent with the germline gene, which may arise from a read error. The CDR3 DNA is TGTGCCAGCAGTTACGTAGAGAGCTCCGACAATGAGCAGTTCTTC. It translates to CASSYVESSDNEQFF. The genes are TRBV6-6 and TRBJ2-1; no clear D gene. This CDR3 is 15 amino acids long. Germline V lookup: CDR1 MNHNY, CDR2 SVGAGI (reference sequence).

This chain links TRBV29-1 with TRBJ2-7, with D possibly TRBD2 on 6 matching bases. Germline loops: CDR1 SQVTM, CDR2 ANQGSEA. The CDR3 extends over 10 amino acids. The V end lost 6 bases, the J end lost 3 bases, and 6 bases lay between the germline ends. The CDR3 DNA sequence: TGCAGCGTGCGGGACTACGAGCAGTACTTC. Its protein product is CSVRDYEQYF.

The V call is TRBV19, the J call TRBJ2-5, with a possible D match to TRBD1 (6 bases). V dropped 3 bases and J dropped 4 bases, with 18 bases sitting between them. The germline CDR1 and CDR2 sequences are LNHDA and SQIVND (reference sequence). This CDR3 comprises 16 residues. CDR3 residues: CASSMFPGDGSETQYF. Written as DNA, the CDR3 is TGTGCCAGTAGTATGTTTCCAGGGGATGGGTCAGAGACCCAGTACTTC.

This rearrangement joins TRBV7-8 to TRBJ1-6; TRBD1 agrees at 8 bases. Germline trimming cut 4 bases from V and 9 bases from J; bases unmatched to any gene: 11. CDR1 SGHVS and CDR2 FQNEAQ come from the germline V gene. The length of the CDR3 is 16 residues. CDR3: CASSSPRTGTGSPLHF. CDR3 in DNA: TGTGCCAGCAGCTCGCCCCGGACAGGGACGGGTTCACCCCTCCACTTT. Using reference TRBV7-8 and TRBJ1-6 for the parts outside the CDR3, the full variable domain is GAGVSQSPRYKVAKRGQDVALRCDPISGHVSLFWYQQALGQGPEFLTYFQNEAQLDKSGLPSDRFFAERPEGSVSTLKIQRTQQEDSAVYLCASSSPRTGTGSPLHFGNGTRLTVT.

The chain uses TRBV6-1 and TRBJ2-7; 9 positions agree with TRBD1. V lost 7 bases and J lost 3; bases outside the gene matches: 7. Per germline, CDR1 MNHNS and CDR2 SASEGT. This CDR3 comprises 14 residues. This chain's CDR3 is CASMGDRGVYEQYF. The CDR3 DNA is TGTGCCAGCATGGGAGACAGGGGGGTCTACGAGCAGTACTTC.

Here the CDR3 reads CASSVETGGYEQYF. The CDR3 DNA sequence: TGTGCCAGCAGCGTAGAAACAGGGGGCTACGAGCAGTACTTC. This rearrangement joins TRBV9 to TRBJ2-7; 8 nucleotides line up with TRBD1. CDR3 length: 14 amino acids. The J segment lost 3 bases and the V segment lost 0 bases, leaving 2 bases of the junction unmatched. The V gene's germline CDR1 is SGDLS and CDR2 YYNGEE.